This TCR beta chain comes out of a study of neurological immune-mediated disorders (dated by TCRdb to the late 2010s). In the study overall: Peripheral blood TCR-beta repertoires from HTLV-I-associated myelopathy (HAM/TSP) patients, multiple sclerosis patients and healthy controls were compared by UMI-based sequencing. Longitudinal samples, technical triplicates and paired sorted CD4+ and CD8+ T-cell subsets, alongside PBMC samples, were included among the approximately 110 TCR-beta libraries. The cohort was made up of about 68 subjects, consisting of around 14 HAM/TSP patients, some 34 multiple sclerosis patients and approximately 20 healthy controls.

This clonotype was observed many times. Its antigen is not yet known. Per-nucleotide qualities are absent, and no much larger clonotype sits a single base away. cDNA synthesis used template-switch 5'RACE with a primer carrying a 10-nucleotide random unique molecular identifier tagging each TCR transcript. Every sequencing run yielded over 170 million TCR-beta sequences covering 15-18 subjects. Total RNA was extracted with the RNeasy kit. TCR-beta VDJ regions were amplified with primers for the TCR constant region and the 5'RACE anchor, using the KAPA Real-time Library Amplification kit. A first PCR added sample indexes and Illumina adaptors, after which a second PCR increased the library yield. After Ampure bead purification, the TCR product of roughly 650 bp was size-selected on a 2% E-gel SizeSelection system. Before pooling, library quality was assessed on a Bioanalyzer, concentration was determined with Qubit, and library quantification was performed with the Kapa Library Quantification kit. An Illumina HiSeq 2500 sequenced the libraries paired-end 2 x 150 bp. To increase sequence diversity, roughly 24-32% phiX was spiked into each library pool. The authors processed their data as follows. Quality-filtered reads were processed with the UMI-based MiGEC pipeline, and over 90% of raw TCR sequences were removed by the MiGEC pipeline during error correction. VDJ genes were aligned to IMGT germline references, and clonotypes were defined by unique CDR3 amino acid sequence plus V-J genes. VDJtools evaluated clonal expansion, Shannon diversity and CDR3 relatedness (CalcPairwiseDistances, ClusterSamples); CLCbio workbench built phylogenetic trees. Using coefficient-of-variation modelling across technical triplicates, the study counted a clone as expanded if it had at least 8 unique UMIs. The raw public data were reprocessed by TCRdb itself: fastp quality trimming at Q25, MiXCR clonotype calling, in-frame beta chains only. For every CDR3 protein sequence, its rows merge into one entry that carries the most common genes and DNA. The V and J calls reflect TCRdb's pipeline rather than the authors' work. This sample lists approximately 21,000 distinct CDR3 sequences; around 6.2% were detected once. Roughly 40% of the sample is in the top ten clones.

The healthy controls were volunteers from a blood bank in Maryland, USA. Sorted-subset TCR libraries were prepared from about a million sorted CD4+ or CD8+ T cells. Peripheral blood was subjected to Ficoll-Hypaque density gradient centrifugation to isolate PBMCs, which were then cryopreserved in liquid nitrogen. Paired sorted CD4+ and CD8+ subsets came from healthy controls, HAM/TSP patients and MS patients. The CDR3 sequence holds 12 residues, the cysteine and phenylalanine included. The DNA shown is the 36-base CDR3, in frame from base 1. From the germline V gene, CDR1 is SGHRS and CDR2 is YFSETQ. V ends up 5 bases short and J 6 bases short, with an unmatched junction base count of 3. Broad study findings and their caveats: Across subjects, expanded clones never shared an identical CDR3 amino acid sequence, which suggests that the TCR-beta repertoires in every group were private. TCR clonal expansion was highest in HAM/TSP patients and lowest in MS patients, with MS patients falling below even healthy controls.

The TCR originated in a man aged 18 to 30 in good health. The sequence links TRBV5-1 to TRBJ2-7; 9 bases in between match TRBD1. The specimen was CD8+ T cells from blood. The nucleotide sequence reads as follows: TGCGCCAGCAGACTGACAGGGGGCGAGCAGTACTTC. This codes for CASRLTGGEQYF. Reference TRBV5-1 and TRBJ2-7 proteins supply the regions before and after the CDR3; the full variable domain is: KAGVTQTPRYLIKTRGQQVTLSCSPISGHRSVSWYQQTPGQGLQFLFEYFSETQRNKGNFPGRFSGRQFSNSRSEMNVSTLELGDSALYLCASRLTGGEQYFGPGTRLTVT.